This T cell receptor beta chain was found in a study of shared clonotypes between healthy human individuals. The study separated CD4+ cells into CD45RA+ naive and CD45RA-negative memory subsets. Unmatched junction bases numbered 4, after V lost 4 bases and J lost 4 bases. Germline-derived CDR1 and CDR2 are SGHAT and FQNNGV. This CDR3 has 15 residues. Replicate PCRs from sorted subsets contained 200 ng DNA, which is some 30,000 T cell genomes. Data came from immunoSEQ multiplex PCR; TCRdb stores just in-frame clones and leaves some out. The sample comprises millions of clones, 95% of which are singletons, and 0.13% rests with the top ten. Findings and caveats of the study: Read depth was anticipated to influence clonotype sharing among donors. Naive CD4 clonotypes were shared across a handful of donors at roughly 5%.

Points on this clone: Its antigen is currently unknown.

The sample taken for sequencing was naive CD4+ T cells sorted from blood. The subset: CD45RA+ positively selected. This sequence originates from a man in his late teens or twenties in good health. The chain couples TRBV11-2 to TRBJ2-1; 10 positions match TRBD2. The CDR3 region has the DNA TGTGCCAGCAGCTGGACTAGCGGAAAATACAATGAGCAGTTCTTC. Translating it yields CASSWTSGKYNEQFF.